There are a few counts of the clone carrying this T cell receptor (beta chain). What it recognizes is unknown. The data stem from a study of cytomegalovirus exposure and HLA in healthy donors. Study at large: Per a later analysis, the roughly 690 first-cohort and fewer than 150 validation repertoires shared one platform. Whole-study results and caveats: The classifier reportedly diagnosed cytomegalovirus status with high specificity and sensitivity. In vitro experiments confirmed that three CMV-associated chains were specific for CMV antigens.

Separate from the roughly 700-subject first cohort, the 120-subject validation cohort was the one that the donors belonged to. Clones were sequenced by immunoSEQ multiplex PCR, and TCRdb holds only the in-frame ones, with some missing. The table has about 64,000 clones, about 90% seen once; the top ten hold over 1%. Trimming stripped 5 bases from V and 4 bases from J, with 8 bases between. The germline CDR1 and CDR2 sequences are MDHEN and SYDVKM. The CDR3 runs to 12 residues. Material for sequencing was PBMCs. This TCR was recovered from a young woman in good health and CMV-seronegative. The chain has TRBV28 and TRBJ1-2; possibly TRBD1 for D (6 bases). The CDR3 DNA follows: TGTGCCAGCAGTAGGGGGTCCTATGGCTACACCTTC. Its translation is CASSRGSYGYTF.